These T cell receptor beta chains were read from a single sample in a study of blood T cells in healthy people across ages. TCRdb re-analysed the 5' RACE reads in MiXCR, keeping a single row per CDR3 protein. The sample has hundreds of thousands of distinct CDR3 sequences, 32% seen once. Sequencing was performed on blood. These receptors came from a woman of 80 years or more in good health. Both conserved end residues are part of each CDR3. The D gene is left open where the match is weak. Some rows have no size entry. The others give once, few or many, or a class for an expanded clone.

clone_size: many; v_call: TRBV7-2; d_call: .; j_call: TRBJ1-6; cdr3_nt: TGTGCCAGCAGCTTAGCGCTAAGGGGGTGGGAATCACCCCTCCACTTT; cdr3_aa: CASSLALRGWESPLHF
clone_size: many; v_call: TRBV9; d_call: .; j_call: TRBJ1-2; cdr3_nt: TGTGCCAGCAGCGTAGGCACGGACTATGGCTACACCTTC; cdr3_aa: CASSVGTDYGYTF
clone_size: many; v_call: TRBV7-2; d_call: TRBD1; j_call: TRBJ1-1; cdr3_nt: TGTGCCAGCAGCTTACACCGGACAGGGGTTGAAGCTTTCTTT; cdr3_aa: CASSLHRTGVEAFF
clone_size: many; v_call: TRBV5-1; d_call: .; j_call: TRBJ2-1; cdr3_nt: TGCGCCAGCAGCTTGGTACTGGGGACCCACAATGAGCAGTTCTTC; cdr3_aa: CASSLVLGTHNEQFF
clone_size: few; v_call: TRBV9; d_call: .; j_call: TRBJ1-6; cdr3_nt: TGTGCCAGCAGCGTAGAGAGTTATAATTCACCCCTCCACTTT; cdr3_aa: CASSVESYNSPLHF
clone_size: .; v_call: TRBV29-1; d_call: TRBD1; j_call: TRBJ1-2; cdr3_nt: TGCAGCGTTGAAGATCATGTGGGACAGGGAAACTATGGCTACACCTTC; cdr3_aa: CSVEDHVGQGNYGYTF
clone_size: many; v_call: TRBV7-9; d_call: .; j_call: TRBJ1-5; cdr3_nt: TGTGCCAGCAGCTTAGCCGGGTCAAATAGCAATCAGCCCCAGCATTTT; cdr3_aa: CASSLAGSNSNQPQHF
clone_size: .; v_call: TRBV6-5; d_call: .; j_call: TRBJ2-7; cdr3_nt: TGTGCCAGCAGTCCAAGGGGACTCCAGCGCTACGAGCAGTACTTC; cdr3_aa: CASSPRGLQRYEQYF
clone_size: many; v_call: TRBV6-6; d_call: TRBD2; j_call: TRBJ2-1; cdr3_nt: TGTGCCAGCAGTTGGACTAGCGGGGGGGTGAATGAGCAGTTCTTC; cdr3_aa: CASSWTSGGVNEQFF
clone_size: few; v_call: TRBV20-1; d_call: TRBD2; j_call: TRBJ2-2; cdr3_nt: TGCAGTGCTAGAGTTACTAGCGCCAACACCGGGGAGCTGTTTTTT; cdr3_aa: CSARVTSANTGELFF
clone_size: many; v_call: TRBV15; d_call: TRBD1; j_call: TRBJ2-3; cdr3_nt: TGTGCCACCAGCGATCAACGGGACAGGTTCGCCGATACGCAGTATTTT; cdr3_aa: CATSDQRDRFADTQYF
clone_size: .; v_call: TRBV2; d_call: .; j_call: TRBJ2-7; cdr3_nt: TGTGCCAGCAGTCAAAGGGGCAGGACCTCCTACAATGAGCAGTACTTC; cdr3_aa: CASSQRGRTSYNEQYF
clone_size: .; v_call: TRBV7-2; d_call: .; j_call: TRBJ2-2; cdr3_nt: TGTGCCAGCAGCCCTGCTGGGACGGTGAACACCGGGGAGCTGTTTTTT; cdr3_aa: CASSPAGTVNTGELFF
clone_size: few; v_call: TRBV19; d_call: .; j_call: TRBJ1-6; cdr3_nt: TGTGCCAGTAGTGCACGGACAGTTTATAATTCACCCCTCCACTTT; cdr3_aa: CASSARTVYNSPLHF
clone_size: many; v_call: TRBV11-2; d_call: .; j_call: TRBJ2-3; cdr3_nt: TGTGCCAGCAGCCCGCGGGACACTGCTAGCACAGATACGCAGTATTTT; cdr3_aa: CASSPRDTASTDTQYF
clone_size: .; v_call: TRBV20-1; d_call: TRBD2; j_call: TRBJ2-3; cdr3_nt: TGCAGTGCTAGACCGACTAGCCGGTCAGATACGCAGTATTTT; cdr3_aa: CSARPTSRSDTQYF
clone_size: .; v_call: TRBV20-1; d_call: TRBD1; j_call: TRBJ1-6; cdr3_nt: TGCAGTGCTAGTGAGGGGGCGGATTTACCCCTCCACTTT; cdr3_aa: CSASEGADLPLHF
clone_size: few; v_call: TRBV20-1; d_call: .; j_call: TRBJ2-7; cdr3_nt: TGCAGTGCTAAGCCGGGCCGGGACTTCGACGATGAGCAGTACTTC; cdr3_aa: CSAKPGRDFDDEQYF
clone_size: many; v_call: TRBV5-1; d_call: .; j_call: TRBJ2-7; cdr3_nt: TGCGCCAGCAGCTTGCCCGGGTACGAGCAGTACTTC; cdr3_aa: CASSLPGYEQYF
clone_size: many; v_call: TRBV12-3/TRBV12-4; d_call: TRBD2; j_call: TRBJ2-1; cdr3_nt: TGTGCCAGCAGCCTAGGGGCGGGGGGTGAGAATGAGCAGTTCTTC; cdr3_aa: CASSLGAGGENEQFF
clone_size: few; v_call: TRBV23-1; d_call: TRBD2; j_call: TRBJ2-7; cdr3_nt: TGCGCCAGCAAAGGGGAGGGGTCGTACGAGCAGTACTTC; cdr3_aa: CASKGEGSYEQYF
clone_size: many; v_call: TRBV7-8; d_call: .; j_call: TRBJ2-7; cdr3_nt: TGTGCCAGCAGCCCGGTTCCCGACAGGCGGCTGACTCCCTACGAGCAGTACTTC; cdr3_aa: CASSPVPDRRLTPYEQYF
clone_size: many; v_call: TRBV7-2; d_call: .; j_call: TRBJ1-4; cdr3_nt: TGTGCCAGCAGCTTAGCCGGACAGAGCCCTAATGAAAAACTGTTTTTT; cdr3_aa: CASSLAGQSPNEKLFF
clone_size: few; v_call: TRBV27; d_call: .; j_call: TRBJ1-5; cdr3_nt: TGTGCCAGCAGTTTTCGGCAGGGCAGCAATCAGCCCCAGCATTTT; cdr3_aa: CASSFRQGSNQPQHF
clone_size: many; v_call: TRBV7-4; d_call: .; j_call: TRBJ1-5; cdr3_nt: TGTGCCAGCAGCCTGGGGGCGTTTCAGGGCAATCAGCCCCAGCATTTT; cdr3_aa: CASSLGAFQGNQPQHF
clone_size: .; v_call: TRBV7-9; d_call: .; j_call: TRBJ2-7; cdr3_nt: TGTGCCAGCAGCCCGACCTTGGACGGCACCTACGAGCAGTACTTC; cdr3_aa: CASSPTLDGTYEQYF
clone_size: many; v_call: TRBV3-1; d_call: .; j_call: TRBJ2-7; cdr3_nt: TGTGCCAGCAGCCAAGATGGGAGCGGTGTCGTATACGAGCAGTACTTC; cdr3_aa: CASSQDGSGVVYEQYF
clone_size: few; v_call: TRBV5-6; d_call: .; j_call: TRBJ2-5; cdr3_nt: TGTGCCAGCGCTGTTTGGGGCCGAAATGAGCAGTACTTC; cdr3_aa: CASAVWGRNEQYF
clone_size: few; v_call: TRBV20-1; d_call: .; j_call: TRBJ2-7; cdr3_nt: TGCAGTGCTCCGGCCACATTAAAGGCATGGCTCATGCACGAGCAGTACTTC; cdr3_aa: CSAPATLKAWLMHEQYF
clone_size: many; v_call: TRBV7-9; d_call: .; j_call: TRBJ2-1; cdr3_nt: TGTGCCAGCAGCTTAGCTGTCGGGACTGCGGCGTGGCAGTTCTTC; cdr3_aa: CASSLAVGTAAWQFF
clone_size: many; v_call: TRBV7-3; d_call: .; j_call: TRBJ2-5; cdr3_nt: TGTGCCAGCAGCTTAAGGGGCAGGGCCCTGGGGGAGACCCAGTACTTC; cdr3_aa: CASSLRGRALGETQYF
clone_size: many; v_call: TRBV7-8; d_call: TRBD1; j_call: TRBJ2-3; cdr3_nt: TGTGCCAGCAGCTCGGACAGGGGGAATACGCAGTATTTT; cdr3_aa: CASSSDRGNTQYF
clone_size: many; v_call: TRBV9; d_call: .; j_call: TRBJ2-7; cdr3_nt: TGTGCCAGCAGCCCGATAAGCCTTCGCGGAAGGTATTCCACCCGAGGGGCTGACGAGCAGTACTTC; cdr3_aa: CASSPISLRGRYSTRGADEQYF
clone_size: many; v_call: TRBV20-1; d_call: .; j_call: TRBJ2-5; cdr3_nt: TGCAGTGCTAGGCATCCGAGGCTATCGGGGACCCCTAACCAAGAGACCCAGTACTTC; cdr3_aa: CSARHPRLSGTPNQETQYF
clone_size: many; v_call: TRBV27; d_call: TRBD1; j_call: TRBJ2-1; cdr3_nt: TGTGCCAGCAGTCCGACAGGGCTCTCATCCTATGAGCAGTTCTTC; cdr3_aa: CASSPTGLSSYEQFF
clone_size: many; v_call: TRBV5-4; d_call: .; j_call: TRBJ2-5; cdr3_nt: TGTGCCAGCAGCTTTCTGTTCAGGGGACTACAAGAGACCCAGTACTTC; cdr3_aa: CASSFLFRGLQETQYF
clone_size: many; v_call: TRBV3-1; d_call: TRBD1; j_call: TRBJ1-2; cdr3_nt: TGTGCCAGCAGCCAAATCGACAGGGGGGGGAGAGGCTACACCTTC; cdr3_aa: CASSQIDRGGRGYTF
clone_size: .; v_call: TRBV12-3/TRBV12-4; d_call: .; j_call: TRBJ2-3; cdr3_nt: TGTGTCAGCAGTCGATCTTCGGAGGCTGGAAAGCAGTATTTT; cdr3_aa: CVSSRSSEAGKQYF
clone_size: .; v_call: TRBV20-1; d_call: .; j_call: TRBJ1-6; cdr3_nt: TGCAGTGCTAGGGACAGTCTGTATTCACCCCTCCACTTT; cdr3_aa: CSARDSLYSPLHF
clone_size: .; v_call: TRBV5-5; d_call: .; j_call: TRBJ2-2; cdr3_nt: TGTGCCAGCATTAATGGGTTTGTGGGGCGCACGGACACCGGGGAGCTGTTTTTT; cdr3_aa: CASINGFVGRTDTGELFF
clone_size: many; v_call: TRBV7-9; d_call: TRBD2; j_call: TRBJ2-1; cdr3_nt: TGTGCCAGCAGTCCTAGCGGGGGGGCTTTCTATGAGCAGTTCTTC; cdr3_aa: CASSPSGGAFYEQFF
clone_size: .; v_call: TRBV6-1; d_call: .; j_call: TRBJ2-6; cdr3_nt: TGTGCCAGCAGTCAAGGTTTAGTCTCTGGGGCCAACGTCCTGACTTTC; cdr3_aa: CASSQGLVSGANVLTF
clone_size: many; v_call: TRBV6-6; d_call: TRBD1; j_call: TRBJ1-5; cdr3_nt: TGTGCCAGCAGCAATGCGGGACAGGGAAAGCCCCAGCATTTT; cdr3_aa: CASSNAGQGKPQHF
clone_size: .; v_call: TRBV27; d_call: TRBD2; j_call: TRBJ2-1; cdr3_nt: TGTGCCAGCAGTTTGTCTAGCGGGAGGGGGTACAATGAGCAGTTCTTC; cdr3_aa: CASSLSSGRGYNEQFF
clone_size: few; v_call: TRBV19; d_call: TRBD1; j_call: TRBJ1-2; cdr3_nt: TGTGCCAGTACAGCTGTAGGGGGCCGGAACTATGGCTACACCTTC; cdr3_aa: CASTAVGGRNYGYTF
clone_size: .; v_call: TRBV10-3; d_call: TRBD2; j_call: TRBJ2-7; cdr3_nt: TGTGCCATCAGTGACATGACTAGCGGGAGTGGCCACTACTACTACGAGCAGTACTTC; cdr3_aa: CAISDMTSGSGHYYYEQYF
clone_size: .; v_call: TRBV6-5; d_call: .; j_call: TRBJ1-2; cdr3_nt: TGTGCCAGCAGTCCTCTTGACAATTCCCTGCGTGGGGGCTACACCTTC; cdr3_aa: CASSPLDNSLRGGYTF
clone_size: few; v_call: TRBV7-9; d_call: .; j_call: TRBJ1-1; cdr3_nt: TGTGCCAGCAGCTTGTGGGACAAAGAAGCTTTCTTT; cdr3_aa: CASSLWDKEAFF
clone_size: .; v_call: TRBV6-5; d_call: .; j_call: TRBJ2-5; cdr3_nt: TGTGCCAGCAGTTACAGGACCGGACGGTGGGAGACCCAGTACTTC; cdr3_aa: CASSYRTGRWETQYF
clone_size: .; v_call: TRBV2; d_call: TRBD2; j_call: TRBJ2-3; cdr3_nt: TGTGCCGGTATAGCGGGGGGGCCGGCAGATACGCAGTATTTT; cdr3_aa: CAGIAGGPADTQYF
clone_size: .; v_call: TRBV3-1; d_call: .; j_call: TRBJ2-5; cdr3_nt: TGTGCCAGCAGCCAAGGGACTGCGACCCAGTACTTC; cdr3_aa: CASSQGTATQYF
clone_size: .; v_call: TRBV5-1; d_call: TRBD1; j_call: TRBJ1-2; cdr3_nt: TGCGCCAGCCGAAGTCTTTACGGACAGGGAGCGGGGGGCTACACCTTC; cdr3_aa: CASRSLYGQGAGGYTF
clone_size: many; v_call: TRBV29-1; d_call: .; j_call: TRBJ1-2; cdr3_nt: TGCAGTTACCGCGTGGGGGATGGCTACACCTTC; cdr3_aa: CSYRVGDGYTF
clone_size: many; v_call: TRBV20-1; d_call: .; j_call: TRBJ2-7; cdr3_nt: TGCAGTGCTAGAAGGTCGGCACTAACTTCGGACGAGCAGTACTTC; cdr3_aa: CSARRSALTSDEQYF
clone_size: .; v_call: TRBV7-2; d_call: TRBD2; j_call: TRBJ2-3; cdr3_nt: TGTGCCAGCAGCACACAAACTGGCGGGAGAACAGATACGCAGTATTTT; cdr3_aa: CASSTQTGGRTDTQYF